This TCR beta chain was retrieved from a study of shared clonotypes between healthy human individuals. Study observations and caveats: Unshared clonotypes carried lower generation probabilities than those common to all four donors.

Using immunoSEQ multiplex PCR, the repertoire was profiled, and TCRdb retains in-frame clones only, with some absent. This sample carries a few million clones, about 93% of them seen once, and the ten largest clones take around 1.8%. Naive-designated CD8 cells lacked CD45RO, were positively enriched for CCR7, and omitted terminally differentiated effector memory CD45RA+ cells. HIV-negative, healthy adults without recent acute infections or vaccinations were the donors. For this clone: Its antigen is currently unknown.

This receptor was identified in a young man in good health. Some clones in this sample may be carry-over from other donors' samples. The specimen was naive CD8+ T cells from PBMCs.

CDR3 nucleotide sequence: TGTGCCAGCAGCCCCGGCAGAAACACTGAAGCTTTCTTT. This translates into CASSPGRNTEAFF. V is TRBV7-3 and J is TRBJ1-1; D gene unclear. This CDR3 contains 13 residues. V was pared by 5 bases and J by 2 bases, with 9 bases between. Germline CDR1 and CDR2: SGHTA and FQGTGA.